This T cell receptor beta chain was documented in a study of T cells in localized non-small cell lung cancer. Whole-study findings and limits: Uninvolved neighboring lung showed the greatest T cell clonality, exceeding tumor. Because only a single region of the tumor was sequenced, heterogeneity remains possible. Longer overall survival was linked to higher blood T cell density.

CDR3 length: 16 residues. Germline loops: CDR1 SGHTA, CDR2 FQGNSA. Trimming cost V 3 bases and J 4 bases, with 16 bases left between them. Here immunoSEQ multiplex PCR was the method, and the copy in TCRdb shows in-frame clones only, minus some. Counted here are around 83,000 clones, over 80% occurring once; the ten biggest clones make up 15%. In this sample, this clone turned up a few times. The antigen is unknown. The chain links TRBV7-2 to TRBJ1-5; D might be TRBD1 (6 bases). This receptor was identified in a man between 40 and 69 years old with stage I squamous cell lung carcinoma. Source: peripheral blood, taken before any cancer treatment. The CDR3 protein is CASSLRYGRGNQPQHF. The CDR3 DNA reads TGTGCCAGCAGCTTGAGGTATGGCAGGGGTAATCAGCCCCAGCATTTT.